A selection of T cell receptor beta chains follows, all from one sample in a study of tumor and adjacent non-tumor tissue in lung cancer. TCRdb passed the multiplex PCR reads through MiXCR, listing each CDR3 protein once. The sample carries 90,000 to 100,000 distinct CDR3 sequences, 80% recorded once. The sequenced sample consisted of distant non-tumor lung tissue. Receptors were obtained from a man aged 55 to 70 with small cell lung cancer. CDR3s include the opening cysteine and the closing phenylalanine or tryptophan. The D gene is left open where the match is weak. Clone sizes are given selectively: once, few, many, or a class where the clone is expanded.

-,-,TRBJ2-1,TRBV6-2/TRBV6-3,TGTGCCAGCAATACCGGTACTAACAATGAGCACTTCTTC,CASNTGTNNEHFF
TRBD1,-,TRBJ2-5,TRBV12-3/TRBV12-4,TGTGTCAGCAGTTTAATGGACAGGGATGAGACCCAATTCTTC,CVSSLMDRDETQFF
TRBD2,-,TRBJ2-5,TRBV5-1,TGCGCCAGTAGTTCCACGGGAGGGGAGACCCAGTACTTC,CASSSTGGETQYF
-,-,TRBJ1-2,TRBV6-2/TRBV6-3,TGTACCAGCAGCCCGACTGGGGTTGCCGGCTACACCTTC,CTSSPTGVAGYTF
-,-,TRBJ2-5,TRBV29-1,TGCAGCATTGATGTACCCCTAGTGGGAGAGATCCAGTACTTC,CSIDVPLVGEIQYF
TRBD2,-,TRBJ2-5,TRBV12-3/TRBV12-4,TGTGCCAGCAGTCTCTCTAGCGGCCAAGAGACCCAGTATTTC,CASSLSSGQETQYF
-,-,TRBJ2-5,TRBV4-2,TGTGCCAGCCGCCACGCGGGTCTCACTCAAGAAACCCAGTACTTC,CASRHAGLTQETQYF
-,-,TRBJ2-2,TRBV24-1,TGTGCCACCAGTGATTCCGGGTCTTACACCAGGGAGCTGTTTTTT,CATSDSGSYTRELFF
-,-,TRBJ1-5,TRBV5-1,TGCGCCAGCAGACTTGGGGATTCGGGTCAGCCCCAGCATTTT,CASRLGDSGQPQHF
-,-,TRBJ2-1,TRBV29-1,TGCAGCGCTGAGTGGAGGGACAGAGCCTGCAATGAGCAGTTCTTC,CSAEWRDRACNEQFF
-,-,TRBJ2-1,TRBV11-2,TGTGCCAGCAGCTTAGGGACAGCCCTGAGCCCCAACAAGGAGCGGTTCTTC,CASSLGTALSPNKERFF
TRBD2,-,TRBJ2-2,TRBV6-5,TGTGCCAGCAGTCCCACTAGCGGGAGCGAACACCGGGAGGTGTTTTTT,CASSPTSGSEHREVFF
-,-,TRBJ2-1,TRBV25-1,TGTGCCAGCAGTGATTTCAATGAGCAGTTCTTC,CASSDFNEQFF
-,-,TRBJ1-6,TRBV6-6,TGTGCCAGCGGTTACCTAGAGGGAGGCTATTCACCCCTCCACTTT,CASGYLEGGYSPLHF
TRBD2,medium-sized,TRBJ2-2,TRBV4-2,TGTGCCAGCAGCCGACTAGCGGGAGATACCGGGGAGCTGTTTTTT,CASSRLAGDTGELFF
-,-,TRBJ2-4,TRBV4-2,TGTGCCAGCACCCAAGTTGTTAGTGGGGACATTCAGTACTTC,CASTQVVSGDIQYF
TRBD2,-,TRBJ2-1,TRBV29-1,TGCAGCCTGTACACAGCGGGAGGGCCGAGTGGGCAGTTCTTC,CSLYTAGGPSGQFF
-,-,TRBJ1-1,TRBV29-1,TGCAACGTTAAAGGACCCATGAACGCTGTAGCTTTCTTT,CNVKGPMNAVAFF
-,-,TRBJ1-1,TRBV12-3/TRBV12-4,TGTGCCATCAGTTTTGGTCGGGGGATGAACACTGAAGCTTTCTTT,CAISFGRGMNTEAFF
TRBD2,-,TRBJ2-5,TRBV12-3/TRBV12-4,TGTGCCTGTAGTCCCTATAGCGGGGGACAAGAGACCCAATACTTC,CACSPYSGGQETQYF
-,-,TRBJ1-6,TRBV6-1,TGTGCCAACAGTGAATCAGGTTATCCGGGGGATTCACCCCTCCACTTT,CANSESGYPGDSPLHF
-,-,TRBJ2-1,TRBV11-2,TGTGCCAGCAGCTTAGCGACAGCCCAGGGCTCCTACAATGAGCGGTTCTTC,CASSLATAQGSYNERFF
-,-,TRBJ2-5,TRBV12-3/TRBV12-4,TGCGACGGCAGTTTAATGAACAGGGAAGAGACCCAGTACTTC,CDGSLMNREETQYF
-,few,TRBJ2-7,TRBV4-1,TGTGCTAGCAGTATCGACAGACTCTACGAGCAGTACTTC,CASSIDRLYEQYF
-,-,TRBJ2-7,TRBV30,TGTGCCTGGAGTCCTGTAGGGCACGGGCAATACTTC,CAWSPVGHGQYF
-,-,TRBJ2-5,TRBV29-1,TGCAGCGTTGAAGATCTTAGGAGGGCGGGCGAGACCCAGTACTTT,CSVEDLRRAGETQYF
-,-,TRBJ2-3,TRBV5-1,TGCGCCAGCAGCGCGGTTGAACAAGTCACAGATACGCAGTATTTT,CASSAVEQVTDTQYF
-,-,TRBJ2-5,TRBV12-3/TRBV12-4,TGTGCCGGTAGTCCCTATAGCGGTGGACAAGAGACCCAGTACTTC,CAGSPYSGGQETQYF
-,-,TRBJ1-6,TRBV12-3/TRBV12-4,TGTACCAGCAGTTTAGGGAAGTCGGGGGTTTCACCCCTCCACTTT,CTSSLGKSGVSPLHF
-,-,TRBJ1-4,TRBV5-5,TGTGCCAGCAGCTGGGGCCTCCGACAGACTAATGAGAAACTGTTTTTT,CASSWGLRQTNEKLFF
-,-,TRBJ2-2,TRBV7-8,TGTGACAGCAGCTTAGCGTTTCTGGACAGCAAACCCACCGGGGAGCTGTTTTTT,CDSSLAFLDSKPTGELFF
-,few,TRBJ2-1,TRBV7-9,TGTGCCAGCAGCCAGGGGGGAACCTACAATGAGCAGTTCTTC,CASSQGGTYNEQFF
-,-,TRBJ2-1,TRBV29-1,TGCAGAGTTGAACAGGTGCAGCGGCTAGGGGGGGGGAATGAGCAGTTCTTC,CRVEQVQRLGGGNEQFF
-,-,TRBJ2-5,TRBV12-3/TRBV12-4,TGTGCCAGTAGTTCTGGAGCAAAGACCCAGTACTTC,CASSSGAKTQYF
-,-,TRBJ1-4,TRBV4-1,TGCGTCAGCAGCCAAGTGAGCATCCTGGATGAAAAACTGTTTTTT,CVSSQVSILDEKLFF
-,-,TRBJ2-3,TRBV3-1,TGTGCCAGCAGCCACCAGGGATCCACAGATACGCAGTATTTT,CASSHQGSTDTQYF
TRBD1,many,TRBJ1-1,TRBV20-1,TGCAGTGCTAGAGACCAGACAGGGCTGAGGCCTGAAGCTTTCTTT,CSARDQTGLRPEAFF
TRBD1,-,TRBJ2-2,TRBV12-3/TRBV12-4,TGTGCCAGCAGGGGGACAGGGTGTAACACTGGGGAGATGTTTTTT,CASRGTGCNTGEMFF
TRBD2,-,TRBJ2-1,TRBV7-3,TGTGCCAGCAGCAAACTAGCGGGAACCTACAATGAGCAGTTCTTC,CASSKLAGTYNEQFF